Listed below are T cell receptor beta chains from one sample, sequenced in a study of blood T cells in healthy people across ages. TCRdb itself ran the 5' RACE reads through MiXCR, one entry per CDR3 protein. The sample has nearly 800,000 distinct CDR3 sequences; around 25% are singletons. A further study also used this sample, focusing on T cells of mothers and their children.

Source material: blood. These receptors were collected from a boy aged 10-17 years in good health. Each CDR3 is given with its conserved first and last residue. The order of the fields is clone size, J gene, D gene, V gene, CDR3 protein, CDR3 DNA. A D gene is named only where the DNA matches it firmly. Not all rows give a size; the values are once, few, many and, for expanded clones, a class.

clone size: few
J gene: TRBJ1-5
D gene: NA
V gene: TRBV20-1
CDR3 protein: CSAPDSVYSNQPQHF
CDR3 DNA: TGCAGTGCTCCAGACTCGGTCTATAGCAATCAGCCCCAGCATTTT

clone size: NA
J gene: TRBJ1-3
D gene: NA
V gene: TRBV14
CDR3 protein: CASSQDRSYSGNTIYF
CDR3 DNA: TGTGCCAGCAGCCAAGATCGTTCGTATTCTGGAAACACCATATATTTT

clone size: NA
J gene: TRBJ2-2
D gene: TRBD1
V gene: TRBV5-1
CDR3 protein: CASSLETGGDTGELFF
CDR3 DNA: TGCGCCAGCAGCTTGGAAACAGGGGGAGACACCGGGGAGCTGTTTTTT

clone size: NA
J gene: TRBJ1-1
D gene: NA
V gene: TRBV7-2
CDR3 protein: CASSTRANTEAFF
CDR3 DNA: TGTGCCAGCAGCACCAGGGCTAACACTGAAGCTTTCTTT

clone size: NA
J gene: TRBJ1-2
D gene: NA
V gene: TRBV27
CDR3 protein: CASSLSSWGQGYTF
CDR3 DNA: TGTGCCAGCAGTTTATCCAGCTGGGGCCAGGGCTACACCTTC

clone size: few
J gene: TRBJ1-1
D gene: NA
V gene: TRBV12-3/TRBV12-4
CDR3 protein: CASSLDLTEAFF
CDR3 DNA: TGTGCCAGCAGTTTAGATTTGACTGAAGCTTTCTTT

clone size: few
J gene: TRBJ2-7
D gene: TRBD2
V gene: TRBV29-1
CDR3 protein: CSVSERGRAAYEQYF
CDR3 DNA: TGCAGCGTCTCCGAGCGCGGGAGGGCCGCCTACGAGCAGTACTTC

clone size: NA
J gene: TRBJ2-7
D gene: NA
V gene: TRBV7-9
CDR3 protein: CASSSGTLNSYEQYF
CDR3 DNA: TGTGCCAGCAGCTCCGGGACTCTCAACTCCTACGAGCAGTACTTC

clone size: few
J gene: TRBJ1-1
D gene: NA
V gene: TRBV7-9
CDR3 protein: CASSFPIGVNTEAFF
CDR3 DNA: TGTGCCAGCAGCTTCCCGATCGGAGTGAACACTGAAGCTTTCTTT

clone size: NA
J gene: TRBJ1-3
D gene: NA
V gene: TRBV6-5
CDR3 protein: CASSYANTIYF
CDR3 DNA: TGTGCCAGCAGTTACGCAAACACCATATATTTT

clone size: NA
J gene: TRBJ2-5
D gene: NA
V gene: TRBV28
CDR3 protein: CASSTPGVETQYF
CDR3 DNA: TGTGCCAGCAGTACCCCGGGTGTAGAGACCCAGTACTTC

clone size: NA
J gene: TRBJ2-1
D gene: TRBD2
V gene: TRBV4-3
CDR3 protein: CASSQDPSGSTGNEQFF
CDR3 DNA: TGCGCCAGCAGCCAAGATCCTAGCGGGAGCACTGGGAATGAGCAGTTCTTC

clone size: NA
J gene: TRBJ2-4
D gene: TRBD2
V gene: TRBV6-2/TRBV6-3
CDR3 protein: CASSYLAGQAKNIQYF
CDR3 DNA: TGTGCCAGCAGTTACCTAGCGGGGCAGGCCAAAAACATTCAGTACTTC

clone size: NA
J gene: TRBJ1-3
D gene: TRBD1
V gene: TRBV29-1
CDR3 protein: CSVGQGQGNTIYF
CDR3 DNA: TGCAGCGTCGGACAGGGGCAGGGAAACACCATATATTTT

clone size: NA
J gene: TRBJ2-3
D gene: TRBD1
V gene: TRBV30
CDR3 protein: CAWTSGTGTTDTQYF
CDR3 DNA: TGTGCCTGGACCTCCGGGACAGGGACCACAGATACGCAGTATTTT

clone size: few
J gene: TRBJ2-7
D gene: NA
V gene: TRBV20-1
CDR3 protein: CSARPRAAIFTYEQYF
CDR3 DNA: TGCAGTGCTCGACCGAGGGCAGCTATTTTTACCTACGAGCAGTACTTC

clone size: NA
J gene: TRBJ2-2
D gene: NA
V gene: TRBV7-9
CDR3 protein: CASSRGQQNTGELFF
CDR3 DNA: TGTGCCAGCAGCCGGGGGCAGCAAAACACCGGGGAGCTGTTTTTT

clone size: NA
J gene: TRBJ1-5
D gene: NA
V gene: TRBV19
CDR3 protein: CASRDHGQPQHF
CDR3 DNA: TGTGCCAGTAGGGATCACGGACAGCCCCAGCATTTT